This T cell receptor (beta chain) was captured in a study of shared clonotypes between healthy human individuals. Regarding the study as a whole: The study sampled only blood, and tissue repertoires likely differ.

With respect to this clone: Its antigen is undetermined.

This table comes from immunoSEQ multiplex PCR, and its TCRdb copy is limited to in-frame clones, with some not included. The table has about 520,000 clones, more than 95% seen once. The CDR3 is 16 residues long. The chain combines TRBV21-1 with TRBJ2-2; TRBD2 is taken as the D call from the table, unchecked against the DNA. TRBV21-1 is classified as a pseudogene. The sequencing input was naive CD4+ T cells sorted from blood. Documented subset: CD45RA+ positively selected. The sequence came from a woman aged 25 to 39 in good health. In DNA form, the CDR3 reads TGTGCCAGCAGCAATCTAGCGGGAGGAAACACCGGGGAGCTGTTTTTT. Translation gives CASSNLAGGNTGELFF.